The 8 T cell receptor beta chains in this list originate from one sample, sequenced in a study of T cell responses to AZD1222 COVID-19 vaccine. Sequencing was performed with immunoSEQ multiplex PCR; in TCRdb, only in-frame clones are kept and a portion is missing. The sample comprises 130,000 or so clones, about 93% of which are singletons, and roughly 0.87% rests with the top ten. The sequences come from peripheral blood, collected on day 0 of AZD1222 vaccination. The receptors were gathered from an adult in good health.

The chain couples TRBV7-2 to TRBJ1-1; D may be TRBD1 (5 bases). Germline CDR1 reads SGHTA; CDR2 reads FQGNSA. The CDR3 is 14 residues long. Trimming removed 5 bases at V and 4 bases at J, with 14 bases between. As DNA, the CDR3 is TGTGCCAGCAGCGTCCGACAGTTTAGCACTGAAGCTTTCTTT. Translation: CASSVRQFSTEAFF.

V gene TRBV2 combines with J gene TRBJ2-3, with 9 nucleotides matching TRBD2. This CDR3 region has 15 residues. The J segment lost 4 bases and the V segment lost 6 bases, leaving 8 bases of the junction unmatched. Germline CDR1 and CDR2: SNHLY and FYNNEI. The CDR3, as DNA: TGTGCCAGCAGGGCGACTAGCGGTCCTTCAGATACGCAGTATTTT. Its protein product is CASRATSGPSDTQYF.

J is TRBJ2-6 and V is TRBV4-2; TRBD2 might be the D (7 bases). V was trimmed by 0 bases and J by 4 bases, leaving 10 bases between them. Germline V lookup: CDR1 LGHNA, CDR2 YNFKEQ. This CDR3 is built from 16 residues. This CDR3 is CASSQDGGAGANVLTF. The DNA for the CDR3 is TGTGCCAGCAGCCAAGATGGGGGGGCCGGGGCCAACGTCCTGACTTTC.

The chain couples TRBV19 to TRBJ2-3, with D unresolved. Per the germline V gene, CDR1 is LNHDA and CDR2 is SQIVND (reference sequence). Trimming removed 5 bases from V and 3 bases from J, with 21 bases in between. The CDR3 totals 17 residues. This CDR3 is CASSPRLRGERTDTQYF. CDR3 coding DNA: TGTGCCAGTAGTCCCCGATTGCGTGGGGAAAGGACAGATACGCAGTATTTT.

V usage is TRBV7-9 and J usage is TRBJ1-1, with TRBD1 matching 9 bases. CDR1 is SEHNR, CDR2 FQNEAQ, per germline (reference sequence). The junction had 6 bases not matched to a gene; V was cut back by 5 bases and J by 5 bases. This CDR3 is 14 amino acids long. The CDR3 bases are TGTGCCAGCAGCCAAACAGGGGGCAGTACTGAAGCTTTCTTT. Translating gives CASSQTGGSTEAFF. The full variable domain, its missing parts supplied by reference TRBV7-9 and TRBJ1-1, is DTGVSQNPRHKITKRGQNVTFRCDPISEHNRLYWYRQTLGQGPEFLTYFQNEAQLEKSRLLSDRFSAERPKGSFSTLEIQRTEQGDSAMYLCASSQTGGSTEAFFGQGTRLTVV.

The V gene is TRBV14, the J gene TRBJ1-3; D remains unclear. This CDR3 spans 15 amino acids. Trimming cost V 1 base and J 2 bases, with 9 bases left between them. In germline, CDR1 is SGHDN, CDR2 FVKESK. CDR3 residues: CASSQGGTAGNTIYF. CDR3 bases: TGTGCCAGCAGCCAAGGGGGAACGGCTGGAAACACCATATATTTT.

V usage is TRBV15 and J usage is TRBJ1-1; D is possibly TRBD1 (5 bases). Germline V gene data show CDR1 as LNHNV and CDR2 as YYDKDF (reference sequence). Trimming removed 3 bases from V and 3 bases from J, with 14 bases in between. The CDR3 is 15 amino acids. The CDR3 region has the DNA TGTGCCACCAGCAGCACCCCCGGGGACCACACTGAAGCTTTCTTT. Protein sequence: CATSSTPGDHTEAFF.

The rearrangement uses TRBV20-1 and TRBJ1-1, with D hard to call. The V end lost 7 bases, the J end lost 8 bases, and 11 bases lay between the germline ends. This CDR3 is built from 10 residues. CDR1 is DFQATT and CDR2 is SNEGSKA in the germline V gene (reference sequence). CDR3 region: CSVSRGEAFF. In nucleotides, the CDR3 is TGCAGTGTTTCCCGAGGCGAAGCTTTCTTT.